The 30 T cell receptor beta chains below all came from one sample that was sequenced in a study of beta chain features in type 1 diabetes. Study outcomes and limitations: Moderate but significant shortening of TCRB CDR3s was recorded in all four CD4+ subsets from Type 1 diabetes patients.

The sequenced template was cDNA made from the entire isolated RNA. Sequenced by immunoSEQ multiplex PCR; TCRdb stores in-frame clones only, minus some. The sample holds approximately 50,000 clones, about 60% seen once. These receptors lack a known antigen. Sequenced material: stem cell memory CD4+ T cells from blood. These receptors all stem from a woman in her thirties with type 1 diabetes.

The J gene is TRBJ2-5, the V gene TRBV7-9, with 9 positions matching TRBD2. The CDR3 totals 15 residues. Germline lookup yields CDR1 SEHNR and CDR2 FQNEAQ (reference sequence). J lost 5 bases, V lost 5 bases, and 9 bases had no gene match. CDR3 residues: CASSPLAGAGETQYF. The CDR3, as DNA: TGTGCCAGCAGCCCTTTAGCGGGAGCGGGGGAGACCCAGTACTTC.

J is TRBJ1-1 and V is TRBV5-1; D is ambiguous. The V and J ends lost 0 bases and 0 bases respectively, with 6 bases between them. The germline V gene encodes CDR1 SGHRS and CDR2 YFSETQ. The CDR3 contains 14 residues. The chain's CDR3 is CASSLAPVNTEAFF. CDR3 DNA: TGCGCCAGCAGCTTGGCTCCAGTGAACACTGAAGCTTTCTTT.

This chain's CDR3 is CSVVAGEHYEQYF. The CDR3 bases are TGCAGCGTTGTCGCAGGGGAACACTACGAGCAGTACTTC. V gene TRBV29-1 combines with J gene TRBJ2-7; weak D call: TRBD1 (6 bases). Trimming took 4 bases from V and 3 from J, leaving 13 bases between them. The CDR3 loop spans 13 amino acids. Germline-derived CDR1 and CDR2 are SQVTM and ANQGSEA.

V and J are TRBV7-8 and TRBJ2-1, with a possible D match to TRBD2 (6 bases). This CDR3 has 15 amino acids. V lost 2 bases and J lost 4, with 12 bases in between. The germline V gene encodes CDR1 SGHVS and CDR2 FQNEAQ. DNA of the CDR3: TGTGCCAGCAGCTTACGTTCCGGGAGTTACAATGAGCAGTTCTTC. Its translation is CASSLRSGSYNEQFF.

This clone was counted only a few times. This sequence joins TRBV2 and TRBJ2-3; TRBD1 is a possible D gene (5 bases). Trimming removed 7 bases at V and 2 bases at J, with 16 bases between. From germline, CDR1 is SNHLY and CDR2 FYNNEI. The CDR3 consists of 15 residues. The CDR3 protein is CASNPFGRDTDTQYF. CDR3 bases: TGTGCCAGCAATCCCTTCGGCAGGGACACAGATACGCAGTATTTT.

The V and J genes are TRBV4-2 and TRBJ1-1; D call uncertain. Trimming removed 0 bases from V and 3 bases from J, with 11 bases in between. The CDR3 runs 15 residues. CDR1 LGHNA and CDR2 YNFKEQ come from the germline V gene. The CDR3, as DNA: TGTGCCAGCAGCCAAGATAGGCAGGACTACACTGAAGCTTTCTTT. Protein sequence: CASSQDRQDYTEAFF.

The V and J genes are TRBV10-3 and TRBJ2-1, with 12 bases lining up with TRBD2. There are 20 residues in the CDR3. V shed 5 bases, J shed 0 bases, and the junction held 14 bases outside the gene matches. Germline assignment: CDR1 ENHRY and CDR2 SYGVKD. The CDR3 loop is CAISLATSGSSRSSYNEQFF. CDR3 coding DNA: TGTGCCATCAGTTTGGCGACTAGCGGGAGTTCACGGTCCTCCTACAATGAGCAGTTCTTC.

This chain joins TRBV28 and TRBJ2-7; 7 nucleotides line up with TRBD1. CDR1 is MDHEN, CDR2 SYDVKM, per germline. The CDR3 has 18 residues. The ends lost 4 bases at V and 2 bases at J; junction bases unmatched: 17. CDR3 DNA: TGTGCCAGCAGTTCCCCGAGCCTCACAGGGGAGAGGACCTACGAGCAGTACTTC. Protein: CASSSPSLTGERTYEQYF.

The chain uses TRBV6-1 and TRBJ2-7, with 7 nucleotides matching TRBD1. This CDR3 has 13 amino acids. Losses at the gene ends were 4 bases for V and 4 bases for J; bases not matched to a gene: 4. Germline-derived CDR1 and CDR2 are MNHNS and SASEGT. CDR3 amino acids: CASSGYRGYEQYF. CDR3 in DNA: TGTGCCAGCAGTGGGTACAGGGGTTACGAGCAGTACTTC.

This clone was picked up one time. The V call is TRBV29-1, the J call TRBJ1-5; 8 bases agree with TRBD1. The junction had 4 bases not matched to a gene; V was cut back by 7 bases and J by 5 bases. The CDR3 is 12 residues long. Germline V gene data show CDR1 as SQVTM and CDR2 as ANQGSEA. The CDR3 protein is CSGSTGDQPQHF. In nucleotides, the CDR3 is TGCAGCGGATCGACAGGGGATCAGCCCCAGCATTTT.

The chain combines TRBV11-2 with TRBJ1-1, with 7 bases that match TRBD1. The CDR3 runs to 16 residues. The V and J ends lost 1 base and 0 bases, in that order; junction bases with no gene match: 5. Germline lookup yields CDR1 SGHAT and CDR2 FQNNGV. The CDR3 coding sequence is TGTGCCAGCAGCTTAGGCGGACAGGTGATGAACACTGAAGCTTTCTTT. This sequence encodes CASSLGGQVMNTEAFF.

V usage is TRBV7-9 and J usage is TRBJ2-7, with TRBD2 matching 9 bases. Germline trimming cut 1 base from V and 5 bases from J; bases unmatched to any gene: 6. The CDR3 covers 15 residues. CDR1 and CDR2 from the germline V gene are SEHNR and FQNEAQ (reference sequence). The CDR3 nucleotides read TGTGCCAGCAGCTTAGATAGCGGGAGTGTCAACGAGCAGTACTTC. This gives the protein CASSLDSGSVNEQYF.

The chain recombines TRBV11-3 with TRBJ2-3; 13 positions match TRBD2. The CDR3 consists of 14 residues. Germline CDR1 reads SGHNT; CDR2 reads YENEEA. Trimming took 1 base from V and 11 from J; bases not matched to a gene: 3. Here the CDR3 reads CASSLGLAGGMQYF. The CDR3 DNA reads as TGTGCCAGCAGCTTAGGACTAGCGGGAGGAATGCAGTATTTT.

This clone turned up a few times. The CDR3: CASSLILAGGDEQFF. Here the CDR3 DNA reads TGTGCCAGCAGCCTGATACTAGCGGGAGGGGATGAGCAGTTCTTC. The chain is built from TRBV28 and TRBJ2-1, with 13 positions matching TRBD2. CDR3 length: 15 residues. Germline V CDR1 and CDR2: MDHEN, SYDVKM. With V trimmed by 6 bases and J by 8 bases, 7 bases remained unmatched.

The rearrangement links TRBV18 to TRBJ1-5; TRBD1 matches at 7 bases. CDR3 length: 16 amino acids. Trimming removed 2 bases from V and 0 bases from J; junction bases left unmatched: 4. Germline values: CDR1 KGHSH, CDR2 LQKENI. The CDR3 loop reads CASSPTGVTSNQPQHF. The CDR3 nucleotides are TGTGCCAGCTCACCAACAGGGGTGACTAGCAATCAGCCCCAGCATTTT.

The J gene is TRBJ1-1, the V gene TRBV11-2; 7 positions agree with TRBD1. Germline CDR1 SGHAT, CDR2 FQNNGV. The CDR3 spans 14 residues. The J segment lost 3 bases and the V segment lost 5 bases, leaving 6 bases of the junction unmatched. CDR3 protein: CASSIQGMYTEAFF. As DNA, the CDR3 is TGTGCCAGCAGCATACAGGGGATGTACACTGAAGCTTTCTTT.

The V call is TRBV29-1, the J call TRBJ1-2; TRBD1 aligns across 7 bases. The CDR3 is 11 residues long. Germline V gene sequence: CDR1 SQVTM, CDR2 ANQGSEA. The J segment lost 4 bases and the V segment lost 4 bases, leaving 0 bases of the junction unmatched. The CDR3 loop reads CSVGQGYGYTF. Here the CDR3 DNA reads TGCAGCGTTGGACAGGGCTATGGCTACACCTTC.

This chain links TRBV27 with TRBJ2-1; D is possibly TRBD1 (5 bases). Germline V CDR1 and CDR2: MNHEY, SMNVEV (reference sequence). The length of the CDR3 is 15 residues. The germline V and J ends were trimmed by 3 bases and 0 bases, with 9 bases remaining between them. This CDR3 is CASSFDSLSYNEQFF. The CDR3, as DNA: TGTGCCAGCAGTTTTGACAGTCTCTCCTACAATGAGCAGTTCTTC.

In nucleotides, the CDR3 is TGTGCCAGCAGGGGACAGGGGGAGGGCACCGGGGAGCTGTTTTTT. This sequence encodes CASRGQGEGTGELFF. This chain connects TRBV6-5 to TRBJ2-2, with TRBD1 matching 11 bases. The CDR3 is 15 amino acids. Germline CDR1 reads MNHEY; CDR2 reads SVGAGI. V was clipped by 6 bases and J by 4 bases; unmatched bases: 4.

The CDR3 DNA reads as TGTGCCAGCAGTATACTAGGGCAGGAAGCTTTCTTT. Protein product: CASSILGQEAFF. V and J are TRBV2 and TRBJ1-1; unclear D gene. Trimming cost V 5 bases and J 8 bases, with 12 bases left between them. This CDR3 spans 12 amino acids. Germline V gives CDR1 SNHLY, CDR2 FYNNEI.

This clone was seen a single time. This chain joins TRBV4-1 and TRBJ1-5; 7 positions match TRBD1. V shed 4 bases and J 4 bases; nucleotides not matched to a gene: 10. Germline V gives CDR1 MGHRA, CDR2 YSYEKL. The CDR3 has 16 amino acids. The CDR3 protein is CASSRVLQGVNQPQHF. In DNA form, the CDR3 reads TGCGCCAGCAGCCGGGTACTGCAGGGGGTGAATCAGCCCCAGCATTTT.

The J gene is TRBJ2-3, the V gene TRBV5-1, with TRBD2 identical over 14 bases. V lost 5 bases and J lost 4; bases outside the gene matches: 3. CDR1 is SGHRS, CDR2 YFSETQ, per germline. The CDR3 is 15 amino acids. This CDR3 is CASRRLAGGADTQYF. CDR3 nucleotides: TGCGCCAGCAGACGACTAGCGGGAGGGGCAGATACGCAGTATTTT.

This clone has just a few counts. CDR3 coding DNA: TGTGCCAGCAGCACGGACAGGGTGCTCACTGAAGCTTTCTTT. It encodes CASSTDRVLTEAFF. This sequence joins TRBV7-9 and TRBJ1-1; 8 bases fit TRBD1. The CDR3 extends over 14 amino acids. The germline V gene encodes CDR1 SEHNR and CDR2 FQNEAQ (reference sequence). Trimming took 5 bases from V and 4 from J; bases not matched to a gene: 6.

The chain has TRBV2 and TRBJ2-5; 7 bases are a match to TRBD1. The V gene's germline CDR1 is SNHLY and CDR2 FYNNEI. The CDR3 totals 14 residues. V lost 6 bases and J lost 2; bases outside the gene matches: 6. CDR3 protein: CASSPDRPQETQYF. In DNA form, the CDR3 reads TGTGCCAGCAGCCCGGACAGGCCACAAGAGACCCAGTACTTC.

CDR3: CSVERDRGIFYGYTF. The CDR3 DNA sequence: TGCAGCGTTGAAAGGGACAGGGGGATTTTTTATGGCTACACCTTC. The chain couples TRBV29-1 to TRBJ1-2; 11 bases agree with TRBD1. CDR3 length: 15 residues. Germline CDR1 reads SQVTM; CDR2 reads ANQGSEA. V dropped 2 bases and J dropped 5; count of bases not matched to a gene: 7.

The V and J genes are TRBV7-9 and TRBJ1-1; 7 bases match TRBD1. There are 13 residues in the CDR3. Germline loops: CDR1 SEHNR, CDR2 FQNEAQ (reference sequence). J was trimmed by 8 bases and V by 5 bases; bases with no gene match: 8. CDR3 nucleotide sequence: TGTGCCAGCAGCGAGGGGGCAGGGTCAGAAGCTTTCTTT. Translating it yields CASSEGAGSEAFF.

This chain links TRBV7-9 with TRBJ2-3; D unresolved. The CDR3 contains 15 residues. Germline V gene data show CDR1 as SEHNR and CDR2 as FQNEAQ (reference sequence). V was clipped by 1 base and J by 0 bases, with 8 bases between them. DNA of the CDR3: TGTGCCAGCAGCTTAGTGGCCTCTAGCACAGATACGCAGTATTTT. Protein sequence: CASSLVASSTDTQYF.

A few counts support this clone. The CDR3 sequence: CASLLGGAPREAFF. CDR3 sequence (DNA): TGTGCCAGTCTCCTCGGGGGGGCGCCCAGGGAAGCTTTCTTT. J is TRBJ1-1 and V is TRBV28, with D possibly being TRBD1 (6 bases). V was cut by 9 bases and J by 8 bases, with 22 bases left in between. From germline, CDR1 is MDHEN and CDR2 SYDVKM. The CDR3 has 14 amino acids.

The CDR3 region is CASTPMAGGDEKLFF. CDR3 DNA sequence: TGTGCCAGCACCCCGATGGCAGGGGGCGATGAAAAACTGTTTTTT. This sequence joins TRBV7-9 and TRBJ1-4; 8 nucleotides align to TRBD1. V shed 7 bases, J shed 6 bases, and the junction held 10 bases outside the gene matches. Germline assignment: CDR1 SEHNR and CDR2 FQNEAQ (reference sequence). The CDR3 consists of 15 residues.

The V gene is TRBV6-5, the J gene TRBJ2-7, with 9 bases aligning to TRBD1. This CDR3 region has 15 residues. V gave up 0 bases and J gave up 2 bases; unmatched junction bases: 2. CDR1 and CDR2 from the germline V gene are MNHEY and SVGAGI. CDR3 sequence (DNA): TGTGCCAGCAGTTACTCGGGGGACAGGGCCTACGAGCAGTACTTC. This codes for CASSYSGDRAYEQYF.